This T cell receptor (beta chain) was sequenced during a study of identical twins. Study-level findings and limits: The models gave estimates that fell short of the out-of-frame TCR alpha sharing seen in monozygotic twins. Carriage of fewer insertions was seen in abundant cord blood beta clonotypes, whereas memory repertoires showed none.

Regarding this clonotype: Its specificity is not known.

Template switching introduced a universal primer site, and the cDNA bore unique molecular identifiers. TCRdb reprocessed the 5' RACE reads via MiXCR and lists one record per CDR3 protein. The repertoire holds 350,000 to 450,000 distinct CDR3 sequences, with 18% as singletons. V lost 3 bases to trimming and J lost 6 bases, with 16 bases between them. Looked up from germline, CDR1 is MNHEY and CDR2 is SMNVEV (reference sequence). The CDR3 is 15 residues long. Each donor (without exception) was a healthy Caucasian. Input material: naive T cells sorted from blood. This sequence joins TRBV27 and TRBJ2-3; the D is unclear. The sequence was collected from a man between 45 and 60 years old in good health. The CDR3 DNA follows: TGTGCCAGCAGTTTGGGGTTTCAGCTCCAGGATACGCAGTATTTT. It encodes CASSLGFQLQDTQYF.